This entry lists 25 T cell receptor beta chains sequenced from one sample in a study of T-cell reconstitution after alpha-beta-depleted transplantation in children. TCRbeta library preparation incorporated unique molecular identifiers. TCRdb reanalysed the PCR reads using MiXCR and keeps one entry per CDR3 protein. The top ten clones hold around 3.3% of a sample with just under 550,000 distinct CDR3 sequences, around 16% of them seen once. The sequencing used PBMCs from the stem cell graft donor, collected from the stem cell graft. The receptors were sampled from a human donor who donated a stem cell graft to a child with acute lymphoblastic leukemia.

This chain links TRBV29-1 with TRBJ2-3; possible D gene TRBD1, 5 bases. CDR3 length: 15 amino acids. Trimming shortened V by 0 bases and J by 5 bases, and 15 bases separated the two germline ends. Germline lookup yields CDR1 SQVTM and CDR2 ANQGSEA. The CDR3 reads CSVEEGAPAGDTQYF. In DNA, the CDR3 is TGCAGCGTTGAAGAAGGGGCACCCGCCGGAGATACGCAGTATTTT.

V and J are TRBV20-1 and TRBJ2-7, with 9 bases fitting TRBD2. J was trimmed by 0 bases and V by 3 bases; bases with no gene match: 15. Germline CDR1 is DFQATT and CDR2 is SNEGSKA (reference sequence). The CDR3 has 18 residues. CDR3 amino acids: CSASGTSGSPGDSYEQYF. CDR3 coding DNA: TGCAGTGCTAGCGGCACTAGCGGGTCCCCCGGGGACTCCTACGAGCAGTACTTC.

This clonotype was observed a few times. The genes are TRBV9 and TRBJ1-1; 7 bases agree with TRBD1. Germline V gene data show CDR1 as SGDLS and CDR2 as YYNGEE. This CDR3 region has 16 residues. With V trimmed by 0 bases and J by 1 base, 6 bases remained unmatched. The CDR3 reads CASSVGTGEGNTEAFF. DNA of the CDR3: TGTGCCAGCAGCGTAGGCACAGGGGAGGGGAACACTGAAGCTTTCTTT.

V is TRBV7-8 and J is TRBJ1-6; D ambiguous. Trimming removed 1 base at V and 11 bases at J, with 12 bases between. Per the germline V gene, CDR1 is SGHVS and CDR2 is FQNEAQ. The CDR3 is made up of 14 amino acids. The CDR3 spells CASSLESRRAPLHF. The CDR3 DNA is TGTGCCAGCAGCTTAGAGAGTCGGCGGGCACCCCTCCACTTT. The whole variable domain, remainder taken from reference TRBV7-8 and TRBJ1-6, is GAGVSQSPRYKVAKRGQDVALRCDPISGHVSLFWYQQALGQGPEFLTYFQNEAQLDKSGLPSDRFFAERPEGSVSTLKIQRTQQEDSAVYLCASSLESRRAPLHFGNGTRLTVT.

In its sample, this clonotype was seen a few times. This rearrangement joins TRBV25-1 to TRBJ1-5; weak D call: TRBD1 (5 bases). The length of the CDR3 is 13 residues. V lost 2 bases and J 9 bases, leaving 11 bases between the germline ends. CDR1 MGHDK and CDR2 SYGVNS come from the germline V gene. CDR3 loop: CASSEGGGGPQHF. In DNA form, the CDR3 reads TGTGCCAGCAGTGAAGGGGGAGGTGGGCCCCAGCATTTT.

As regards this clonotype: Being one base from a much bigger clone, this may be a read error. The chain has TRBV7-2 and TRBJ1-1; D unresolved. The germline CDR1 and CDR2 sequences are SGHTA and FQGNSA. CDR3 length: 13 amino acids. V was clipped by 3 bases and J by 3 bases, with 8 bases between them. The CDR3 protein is CASSFLTDTEAFF. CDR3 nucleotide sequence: TGTGCCAGCAGCTTTTTGACGGACACTGAAGCTTTCTTT.

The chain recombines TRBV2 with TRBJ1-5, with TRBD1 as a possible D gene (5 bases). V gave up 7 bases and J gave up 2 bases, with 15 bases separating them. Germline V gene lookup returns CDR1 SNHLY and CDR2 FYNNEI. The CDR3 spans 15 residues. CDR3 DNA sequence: TGTGCCAGCACCCGAGAAATGGGGCGCAATCAGCCCCAGCATTTT. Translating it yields CASTREMGRNQPQHF.

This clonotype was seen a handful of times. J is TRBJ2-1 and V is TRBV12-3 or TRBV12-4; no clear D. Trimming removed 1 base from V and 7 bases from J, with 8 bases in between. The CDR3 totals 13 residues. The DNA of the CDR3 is TGTGCCAGCAGTTTAGGGGATATAAATGAGCAGTTCTTC. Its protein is CASSLGDINEQFF.

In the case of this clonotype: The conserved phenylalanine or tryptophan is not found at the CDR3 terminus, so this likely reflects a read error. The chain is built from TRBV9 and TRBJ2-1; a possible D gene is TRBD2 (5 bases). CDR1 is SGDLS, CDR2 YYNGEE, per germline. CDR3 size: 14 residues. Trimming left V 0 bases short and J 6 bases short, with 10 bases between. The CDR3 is CASSVVGVGNEQFL. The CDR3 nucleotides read TGTGCCAGCAGCGTAGTCGGGGTAGGCAATGAGCAGTTCTTA.

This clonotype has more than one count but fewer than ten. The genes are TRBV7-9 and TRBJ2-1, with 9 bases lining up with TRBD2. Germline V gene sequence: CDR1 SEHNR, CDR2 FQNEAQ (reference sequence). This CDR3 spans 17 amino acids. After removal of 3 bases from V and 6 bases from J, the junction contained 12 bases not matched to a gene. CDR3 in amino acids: CASSLGVPAGGGNEQFF. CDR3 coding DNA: TGTGCCAGCAGCTTGGGGGTCCCAGCGGGAGGCGGCAATGAGCAGTTCTTC.

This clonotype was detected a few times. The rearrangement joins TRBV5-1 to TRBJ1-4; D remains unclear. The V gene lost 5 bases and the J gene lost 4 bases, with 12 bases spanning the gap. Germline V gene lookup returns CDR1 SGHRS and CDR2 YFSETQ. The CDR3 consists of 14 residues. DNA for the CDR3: TGCGCCAGCAGGACCCGCGGAGATAATGAAAAACTGTTTTTT. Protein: CASRTRGDNEKLFF.

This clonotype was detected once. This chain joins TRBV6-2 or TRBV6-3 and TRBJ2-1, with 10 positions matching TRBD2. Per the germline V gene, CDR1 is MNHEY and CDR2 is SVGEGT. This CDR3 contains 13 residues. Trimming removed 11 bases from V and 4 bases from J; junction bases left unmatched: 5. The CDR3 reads CACRTSGYNEQFF. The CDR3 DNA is TGTGCCTGTAGGACTAGCGGTTACAATGAGCAGTTCTTC.

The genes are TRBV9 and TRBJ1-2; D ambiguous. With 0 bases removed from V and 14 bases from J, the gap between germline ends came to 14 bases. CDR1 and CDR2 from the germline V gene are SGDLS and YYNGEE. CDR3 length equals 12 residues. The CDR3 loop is CASSVEGGPQTF. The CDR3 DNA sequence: TGTGCCAGCAGCGTAGAGGGAGGTCCACAGACCTTC.

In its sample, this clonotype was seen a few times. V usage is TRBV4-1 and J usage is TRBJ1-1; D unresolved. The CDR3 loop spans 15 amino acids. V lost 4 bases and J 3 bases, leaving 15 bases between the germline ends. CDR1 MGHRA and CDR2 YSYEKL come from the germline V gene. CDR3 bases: TGCGCCAGCAGCCCCAGACCCTTTGGAGACACTGAAGCTTTCTTT. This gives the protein CASSPRPFGDTEAFF.

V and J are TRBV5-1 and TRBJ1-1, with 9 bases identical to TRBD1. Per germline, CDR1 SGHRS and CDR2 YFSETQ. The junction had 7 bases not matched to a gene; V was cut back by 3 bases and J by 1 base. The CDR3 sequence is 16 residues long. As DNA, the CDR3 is TGCGCCAGCAGCTCCCGGGACAGGGATCAGAACACTGAAGCTTTCTTT. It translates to CASSSRDRDQNTEAFF. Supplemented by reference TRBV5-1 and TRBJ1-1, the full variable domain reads KAGVTQTPRYLIKTRGQQVTLSCSPISGHRSVSWYQQTPGQGLQFLFEYFSETQRNKGNFPGRFSGRQFSNSRSEMNVSTLELGDSALYLCASSSRDRDQNTEAFFGQGTRLTVV.

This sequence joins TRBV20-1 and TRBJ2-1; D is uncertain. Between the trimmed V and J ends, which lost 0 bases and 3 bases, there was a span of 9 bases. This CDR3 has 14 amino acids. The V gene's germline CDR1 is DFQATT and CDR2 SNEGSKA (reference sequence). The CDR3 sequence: CSARDLVNYNEQFF. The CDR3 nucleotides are TGCAGTGCTAGAGATCTAGTGAACTACAATGAGCAGTTCTTC.

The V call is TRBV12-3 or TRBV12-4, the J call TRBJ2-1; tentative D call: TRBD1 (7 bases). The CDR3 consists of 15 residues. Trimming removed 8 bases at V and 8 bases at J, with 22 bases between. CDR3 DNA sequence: TGTGCCAGCGTGGGTTTAGGAGGGGGCAGGGATGAGCAGTTCTTC. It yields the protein CASVGLGGGRDEQFF.

In DNA, the CDR3 is TGTGCCAGCAGCCCAGGGGGAGGCCCGGGAAACACCATATATTTT. The encoded protein is CASSPGGGPGNTIYF. The V gene is TRBV3-1, the J gene TRBJ1-3; TRBD1 aligns across 7 bases. This CDR3 is 15 amino acids long. Per germline, CDR1 LGHDT and CDR2 YNNKEL (reference sequence). After removal of 4 bases from V and 4 bases from J, the junction contained 7 bases not matched to a gene.

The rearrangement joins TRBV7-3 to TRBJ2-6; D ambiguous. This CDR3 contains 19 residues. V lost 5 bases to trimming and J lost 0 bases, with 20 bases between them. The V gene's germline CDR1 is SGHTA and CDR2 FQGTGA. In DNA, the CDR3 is TGTGCCAGCAGCCCGATTAAGTCAGGACGGATCTCTGGGGCCAACGTCCTGACTTTC. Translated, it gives CASSPIKSGRISGANVLTF.

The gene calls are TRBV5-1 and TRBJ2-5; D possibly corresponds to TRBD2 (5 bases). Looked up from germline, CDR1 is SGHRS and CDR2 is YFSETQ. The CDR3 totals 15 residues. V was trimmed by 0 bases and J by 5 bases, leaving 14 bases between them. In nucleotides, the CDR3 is TGCGCCAGCAGCTTGGCCCAGCGGCCCGGGGAGACCCAGTACTTC. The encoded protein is CASSLAQRPGETQYF.

In DNA form, the CDR3 reads TGCGCCAGCAGCTTGGTGGGGAGAACTGAAGCTTTCTTT. Its translation: CASSLVGRTEAFF. V gene TRBV5-1 combines with J gene TRBJ1-1; D uncertain. The CDR3 runs to 13 residues. Germline assignment: CDR1 SGHRS and CDR2 YFSETQ. With 0 bases removed from V and 5 bases from J, the gap between germline ends came to 8 bases. Drawing the rest from reference TRBV5-1 and TRBJ1-1, the complete variable domain is KAGVTQTPRYLIKTRGQQVTLSCSPISGHRSVSWYQQTPGQGLQFLFEYFSETQRNKGNFPGRFSGRQFSNSRSEMNVSTLELGDSALYLCASSLVGRTEAFFGQGTRLTVV.

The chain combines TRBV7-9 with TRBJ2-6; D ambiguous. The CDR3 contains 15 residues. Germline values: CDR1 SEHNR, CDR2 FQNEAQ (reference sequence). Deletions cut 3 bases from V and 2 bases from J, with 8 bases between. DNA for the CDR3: TGTGCCAGCAGCTTTCCCTCTACTGGGGCCAACGTCCTGACTTTC. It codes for CASSFPSTGANVLTF.

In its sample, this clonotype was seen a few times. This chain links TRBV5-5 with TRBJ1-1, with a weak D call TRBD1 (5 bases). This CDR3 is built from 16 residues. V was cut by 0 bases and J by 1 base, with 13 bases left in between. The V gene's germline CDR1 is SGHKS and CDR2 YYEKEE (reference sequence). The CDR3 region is CASSLVWGHQNTEAFF. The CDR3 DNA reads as TGTGCCAGCAGCTTGGTATGGGGCCACCAGAACACTGAAGCTTTCTTT.

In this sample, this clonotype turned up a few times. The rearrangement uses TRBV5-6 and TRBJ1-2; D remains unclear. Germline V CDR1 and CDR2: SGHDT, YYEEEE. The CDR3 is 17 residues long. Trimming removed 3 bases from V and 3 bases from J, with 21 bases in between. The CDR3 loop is CASSSGRARLRYYGYTF. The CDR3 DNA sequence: TGTGCCAGCAGCTCCGGACGGGCCAGATTGAGATACTATGGCTACACCTTC.

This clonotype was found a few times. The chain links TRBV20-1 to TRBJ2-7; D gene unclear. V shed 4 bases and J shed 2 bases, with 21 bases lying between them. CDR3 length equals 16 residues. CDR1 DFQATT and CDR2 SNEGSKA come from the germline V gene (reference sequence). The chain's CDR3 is CSATPMEGDHTYEQYF. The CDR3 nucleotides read TGCAGTGCTACCCCGATGGAAGGAGACCACACCTACGAGCAGTACTTC.